This T cell receptor beta chain originates from a study of control samples from healthy donors and cancer patients. Method: immunoSEQ multiplex PCR; TCRdb's copy keeps in-frame clones and lacks some. Counted here are more than 60,000 clones, 75% to 90% occurring once; the ten biggest clones make up 9.5%. Trimming took off 2 bases at V and 5 bases at J, with 5 bases between the two ends. The CDR3 loop spans 12 amino acids. Germline V CDR1 and CDR2: SGHRS, YFSETQ. Sequencing was performed on PBMCs. The rearrangement uses TRBV5-1 and TRBJ2-4, with a possible D match to TRBD1 (5 bases). The receptor's source is a woman aged 45-65 years with colorectal cancer. The DNA of the CDR3 is TGCGCCAGCAGCTTAGGGGAAAACATTCAGTACTTC. Its translation is CASSLGENIQYF.